The entry below gives a single T cell receptor beta chain sequence along with its context. The antigen remains unidentified. Per germline, CDR1 KGHSH and CDR2 LQKENI. Losses at the gene ends were 6 bases for V and 4 bases for J; bases not matched to a gene: 13. This CDR3 has 16 amino acids. Sorted subsets were CFSE-labeled and cultured roughly five days with allogeneic dendritic cells. This sample was included in a study of regulatory dendritic cells for organ transplantation. Study details: Day 6 dendritic cell cultures were stimulated with LPS.

Some clones are missing from TCRdb's copy, which holds only in-frame ones; the method was immunoSEQ multiplex PCR. The sample includes about 21,000 clones, 85% of them seen just once. Study results and caveats: Regulatory dendritic cells appeared to expand memory CD8+ clones less than mature ones.

The V call is TRBV18, the J call TRBJ2-3; 7 bases map to TRBD2. This receptor was taken from a human donor in good health. Sequenced: naive CD4+ T cells from blood cultured with dendritic cells. Specified subset: CD45RA+ naive T cells. CDR3 DNA: TGTGCCAGCTCCGAGTCGGGGGGTAGGTTGCCAGATACGCAGTATTTT. It codes for CASSESGGRLPDTQYF.